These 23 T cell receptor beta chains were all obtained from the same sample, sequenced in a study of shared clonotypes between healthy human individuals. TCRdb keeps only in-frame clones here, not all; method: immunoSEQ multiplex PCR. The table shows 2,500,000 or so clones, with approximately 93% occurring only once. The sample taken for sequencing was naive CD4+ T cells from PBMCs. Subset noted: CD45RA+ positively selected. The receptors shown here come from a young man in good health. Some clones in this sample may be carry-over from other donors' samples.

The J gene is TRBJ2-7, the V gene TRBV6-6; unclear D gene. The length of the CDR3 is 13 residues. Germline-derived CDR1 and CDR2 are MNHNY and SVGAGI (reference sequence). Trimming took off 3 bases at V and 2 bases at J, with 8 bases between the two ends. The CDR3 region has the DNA TGTGCCAGCAGTTATGGGCCAGCCTACGAGCAGTACTTC. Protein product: CASSYGPAYEQYF.

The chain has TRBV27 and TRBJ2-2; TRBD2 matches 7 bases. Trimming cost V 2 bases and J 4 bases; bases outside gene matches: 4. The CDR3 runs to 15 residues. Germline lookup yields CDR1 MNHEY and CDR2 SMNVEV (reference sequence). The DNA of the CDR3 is TGTGCCAGCAGTTTAGCGGGAGAGGGCACCGGGGAGCTGTTTTTT. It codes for CASSLAGEGTGELFF.

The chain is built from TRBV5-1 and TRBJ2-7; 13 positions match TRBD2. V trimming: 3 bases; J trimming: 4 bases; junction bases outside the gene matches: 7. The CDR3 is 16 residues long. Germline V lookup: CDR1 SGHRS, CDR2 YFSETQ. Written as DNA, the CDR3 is TGCGCCAGCAGCTGGGGGGGACTAGCGGGAAGGTACGAGCAGTACTTC. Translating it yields CASSWGGLAGRYEQYF. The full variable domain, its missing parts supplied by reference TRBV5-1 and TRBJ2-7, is KAGVTQTPRYLIKTRGQQVTLSCSPISGHRSVSWYQQTPGQGLQFLFEYFSETQRNKGNFPGRFSGRQFSNSRSEMNVSTLELGDSALYLCASSWGGLAGRYEQYFGPGTRLTVT.

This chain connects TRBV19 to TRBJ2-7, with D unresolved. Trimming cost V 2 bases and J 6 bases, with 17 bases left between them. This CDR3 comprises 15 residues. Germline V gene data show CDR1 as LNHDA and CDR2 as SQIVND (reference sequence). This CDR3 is CASSIILAQSGEQYF. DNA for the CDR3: TGTGCCAGTAGTATAATTTTAGCACAGTCCGGCGAGCAGTACTTC.

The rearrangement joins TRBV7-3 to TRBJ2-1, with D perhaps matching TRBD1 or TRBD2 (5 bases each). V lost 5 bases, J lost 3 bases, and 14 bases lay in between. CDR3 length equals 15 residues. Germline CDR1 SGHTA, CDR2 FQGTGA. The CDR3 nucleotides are TGTGCCAGCAGCCCGGTGGGGGAGAACTACAATGAGCAGTTCTTC. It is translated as CASSPVGENYNEQFF. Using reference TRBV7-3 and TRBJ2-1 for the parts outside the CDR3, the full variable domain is GAGVSQTPSNKVTEKGKYVELRCDPISGHTALYWYRQSLGQGPEFLIYFQGTGAADDSGLPNDRFFAVRPEGSVSTLKIQRTERGDSAVYLCASSPVGENYNEQFFGPGTRLTVL.

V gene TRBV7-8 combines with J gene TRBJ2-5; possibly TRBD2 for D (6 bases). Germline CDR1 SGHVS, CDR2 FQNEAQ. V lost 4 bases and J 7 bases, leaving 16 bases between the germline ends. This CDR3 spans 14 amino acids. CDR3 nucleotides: TGTGCCAGCAGCTACCGGGAGCAAGAGGGGACCCAGTACTTC. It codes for CASSYREQEGTQYF.

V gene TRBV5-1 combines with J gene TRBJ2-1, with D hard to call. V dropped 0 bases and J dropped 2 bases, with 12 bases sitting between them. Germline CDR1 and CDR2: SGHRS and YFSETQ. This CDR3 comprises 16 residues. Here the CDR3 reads CASSLAVGVTYNEQFF. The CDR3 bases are TGCGCCAGCAGCTTGGCCGTCGGTGTAACCTACAATGAGCAGTTCTTC.

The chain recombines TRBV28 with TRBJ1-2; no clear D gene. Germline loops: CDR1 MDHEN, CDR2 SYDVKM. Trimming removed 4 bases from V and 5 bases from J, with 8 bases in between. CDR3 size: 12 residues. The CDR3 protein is CASSWEYYGYTF. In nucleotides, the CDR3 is TGTGCCAGCAGTTGGGAGTATTATGGCTACACCTTC.

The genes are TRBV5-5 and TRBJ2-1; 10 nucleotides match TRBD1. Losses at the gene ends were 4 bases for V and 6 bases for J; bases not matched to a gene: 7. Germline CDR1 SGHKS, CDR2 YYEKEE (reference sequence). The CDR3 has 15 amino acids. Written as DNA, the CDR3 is TGTGCCAGCAGCCCGACGGGACAGGGGTTCAATGAGCAGTTCTTC. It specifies CASSPTGQGFNEQFF.

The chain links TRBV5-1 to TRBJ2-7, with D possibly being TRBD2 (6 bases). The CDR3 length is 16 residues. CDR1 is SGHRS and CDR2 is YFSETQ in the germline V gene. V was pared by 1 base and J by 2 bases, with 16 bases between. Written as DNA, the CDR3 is TGCGCCAGCAGCTTGAAGGGAATCGGGAGTACCTACGAGCAGTACTTC. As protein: CASSLKGIGSTYEQYF.

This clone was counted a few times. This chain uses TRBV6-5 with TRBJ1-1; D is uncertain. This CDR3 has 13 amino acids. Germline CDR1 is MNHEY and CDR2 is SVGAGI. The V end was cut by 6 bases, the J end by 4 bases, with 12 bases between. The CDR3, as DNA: TGTGCCAGCAGATCTAGTTACAGCACTGAAGCTTTCTTT. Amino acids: CASRSSYSTEAFF.

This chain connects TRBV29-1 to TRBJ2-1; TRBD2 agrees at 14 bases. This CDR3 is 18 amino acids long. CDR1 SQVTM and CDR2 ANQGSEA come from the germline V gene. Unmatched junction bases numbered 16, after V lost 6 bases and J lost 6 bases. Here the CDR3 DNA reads TGCAGCGTCGCCGGGACTAGCGGGAGTGACCCTGGCCTCAATGAGCAGTTCTTC. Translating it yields CSVAGTSGSDPGLNEQFF.

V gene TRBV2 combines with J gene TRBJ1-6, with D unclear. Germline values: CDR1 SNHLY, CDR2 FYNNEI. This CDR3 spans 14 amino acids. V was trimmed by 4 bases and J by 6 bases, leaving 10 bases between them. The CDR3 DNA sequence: TGTGCCAGCAGTGCTGATTCCCTTAATTCACCCCTCCACTTT. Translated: CASSADSLNSPLHF.

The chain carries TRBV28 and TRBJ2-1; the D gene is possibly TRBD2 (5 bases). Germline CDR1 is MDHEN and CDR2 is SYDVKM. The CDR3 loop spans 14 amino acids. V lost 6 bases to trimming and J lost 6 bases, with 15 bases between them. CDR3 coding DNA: TGTGCCAGCAGCCGAATCGCCGGGATCAATGAGCAGTTCTTC. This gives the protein CASSRIAGINEQFF.

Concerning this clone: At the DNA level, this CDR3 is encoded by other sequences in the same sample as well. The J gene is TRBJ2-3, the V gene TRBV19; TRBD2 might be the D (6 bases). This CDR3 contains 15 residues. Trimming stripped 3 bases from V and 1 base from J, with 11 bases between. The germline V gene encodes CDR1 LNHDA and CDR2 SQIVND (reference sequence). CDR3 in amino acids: CASSIGGGGTDTQYF. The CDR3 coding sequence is TGTGCCAGTAGTATTGGCGGAGGGGGCACAGATACGCAGTATTTT.

DNA for the CDR3: TGTGCCAGCAGCCCTGGGACAGGGATCTCCTACGAGCAGTACTTC. Protein product: CASSPGTGISYEQYF. The chain couples TRBV28 to TRBJ2-7; 9 bases agree with TRBD1. The length of the CDR3 is 15 residues. Trimming took 6 bases from V and 0 from J; bases not matched to a gene: 6. Per germline, CDR1 MDHEN and CDR2 SYDVKM.

This CDR3 is CASSLKVQGITEAFF. CDR3 nucleotide sequence: TGTGCCAGCAGTTTGAAGGTACAGGGGATTACTGAAGCTTTCTTT. The V and J genes are TRBV27 and TRBJ1-1; 7 nucleotides agree with TRBD1. V was pared by 3 bases and J by 5 bases, with 9 bases of the junction left unmatched. Germline assignment: CDR1 MNHEY and CDR2 SMNVEV (reference sequence). The CDR3 has 15 amino acids.

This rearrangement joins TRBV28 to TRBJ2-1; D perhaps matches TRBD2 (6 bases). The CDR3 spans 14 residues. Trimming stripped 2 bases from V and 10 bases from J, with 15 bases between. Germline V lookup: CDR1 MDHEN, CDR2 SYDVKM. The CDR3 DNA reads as TGTGCCAGCAGTTTAGGAGGGGCCCAAATGGAGCAGTTCTTC. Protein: CASSLGGAQMEQFF.

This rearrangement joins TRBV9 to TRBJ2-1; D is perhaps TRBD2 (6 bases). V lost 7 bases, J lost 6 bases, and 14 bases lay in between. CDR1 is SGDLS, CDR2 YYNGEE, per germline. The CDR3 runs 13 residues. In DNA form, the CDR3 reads TGTGCCAGCGACCGACTAGAAAGCAATGAGCAGTTCTTC. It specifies CASDRLESNEQFF.

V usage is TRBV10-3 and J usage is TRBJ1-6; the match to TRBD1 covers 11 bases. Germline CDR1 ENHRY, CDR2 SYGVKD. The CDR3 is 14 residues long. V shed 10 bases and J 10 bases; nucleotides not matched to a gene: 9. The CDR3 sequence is CATYRGQGESPLHF. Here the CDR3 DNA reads TGTGCCACGTACCGGGGACAGGGGGAATCACCCCTCCACTTT.

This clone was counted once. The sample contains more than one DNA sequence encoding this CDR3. The CDR3 DNA sequence: TGCGCCAGCAGCTCGGGTGGGGTCGGGGAGACCCAGTACTTC. Translating it yields CASSSGGVGETQYF. The rearrangement joins TRBV5-1 to TRBJ2-5, with D unclear. CDR1 and CDR2 from the germline V gene are SGHRS and YFSETQ. The V end was cut by 3 bases, the J end by 5 bases, with 14 bases between. This CDR3 region has 14 residues.

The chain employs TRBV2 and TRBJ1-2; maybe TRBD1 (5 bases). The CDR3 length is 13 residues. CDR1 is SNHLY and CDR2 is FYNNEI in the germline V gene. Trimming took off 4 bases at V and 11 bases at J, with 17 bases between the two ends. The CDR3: CASSGAREYGYTF. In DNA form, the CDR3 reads TGTGCCAGCAGTGGAGCCAGGGAATACGGGTACACCTTC.

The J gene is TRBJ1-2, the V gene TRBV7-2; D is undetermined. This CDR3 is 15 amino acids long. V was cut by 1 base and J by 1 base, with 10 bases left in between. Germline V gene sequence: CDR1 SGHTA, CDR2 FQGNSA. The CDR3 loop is CASSLEKRNNYGYTF. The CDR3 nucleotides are TGTGCCAGCAGCTTAGAGAAGAGAAATAACTATGGCTACACCTTC.